This T cell receptor (beta chain) was captured by sequencing in a study of glioma-infiltrating T cells. Regarding the study as a whole: Patients with low tissue-blood divergence carried a signature set of shared blood CDR3 motifs. Tissue-blood divergence was below expectation in non-neoplastic patients, above in gliomas.

Using RNA template, CDR3s of TCR alpha and beta were amplified with iRepertoire arm-PCR. One entry per CDR3 protein, called by TCRdb with MiXCR from the multiplex PCR reads. Of a few hundred thousand distinct CDR3 sequences listed, approximately 42% are singletons. In regard to this clonotype: Its antigen is unidentified.

What was sequenced was glioma tissue, nonneoplastic brain tissue, or PBMCs (not recorded which). The source of this sequence is a human donor with low-grade glioma or glioblastoma, undergoing nonglioma brain surgery, or in good health (not recorded which).

CDR3 DNA: TGTGCCAGCAGCTACGATCCGGAAAAACTGTTTTTT. Protein: CASSYDPEKLFF. The rearrangement joins TRBV7-9 to TRBJ1-4; D gene uncertain. V shed 4 bases and J shed 8 bases, with 8 bases lying between them. The length of the CDR3 is 12 residues. Germline V gives CDR1 SEHNR, CDR2 FQNEAQ (reference sequence).